A selection of T cell receptor beta chains follows, all from one sample in a study of identical twins. TCRdb itself ran the 5' RACE reads through MiXCR, one entry per CDR3 protein. This sample has 400,000 to 550,000 distinct CDR3 sequences; roughly an eighth occur once, and the top ten carry approximately 0.9%. These data also formed part of another study, on yellow fever vaccine responses in identical twins.

Sequenced: CD4+ T cells sorted from blood. The source is a woman in her late teens or twenties in good health. Each CDR3 is given with its conserved first and last residue. A D gene is named only where the DNA matches it firmly. For some rows the clone size is stated as once, few or many, or as a class when expanded; others skip it.

D	J	V	size	DNA	CDR3
TRBD1	TRBJ1-1	TRBV5-4	few	TGTGCCAGCAGCCCCCGGGGACAGGACACTGAAGCTTTCTTT	CASSPRGQDTEAFF
-	TRBJ1-1	TRBV2	-	TGTGCCAGCAGGGCACAGGTGAACACTGAAGCTTTCTTT	CASRAQVNTEAFF
-	TRBJ2-4	TRBV12-3/TRBV12-4	few	TGTGCCAGCACCCGCATGCAAGAGACCAAAAACATTCAGTACTTC	CASTRMQETKNIQYF
-	TRBJ2-7	TRBV11-2	-	TGTGCCAGCAGCGCGGGACGGTTAAGCTCCTACGAGCAGTACTTC	CASSAGRLSSYEQYF
-	TRBJ1-2	TRBV28	few	TGTGCCAGCAGTTTATATCAGGGTTATGGCTACACCTTC	CASSLYQGYGYTF
TRBD1	TRBJ1-5	TRBV20-1	few	TGCAGTGCTAGAGAACGGGGGACAGGGAGCAATCAGCCCCAGCATTTT	CSARERGTGSNQPQHF
-	TRBJ2-6	TRBV6-5	many	TGTGCCAGCAGTTACGGAGGGACCTCAAGTGGGGCCAACGTCCTGACTTTC	CASSYGGTSSGANVLTF
-	TRBJ1-4	TRBV5-1	few	TGCGCCAGCAGCTTTGCGTCAGGGAATGAAAAACTGTTTTTT	CASSFASGNEKLFF
TRBD1	TRBJ1-1	TRBV12-3/TRBV12-4	-	TGTGCCAGCAGTGCTCGGACAGGGAAGAACACTGAAGCTTTCTTT	CASSARTGKNTEAFF
-	TRBJ2-7	TRBV5-1	-	TGCGCCAGCCGGGCCGGCACCTACGAGCAGTACTTC	CASRAGTYEQYF
TRBD2	TRBJ2-3	TRBV20-1	few	TGCAGTGCTAGATCCCGTCTAGCGGGAGAGCGTTCTAGCACAGATACGCAGTATTTT	CSARSRLAGERSSTDTQYF
-	TRBJ2-6	TRBV3-1	-	TGTGCCAGCAGCCAGCGGGCTGGGGCCAACGTCCTGACTTTC	CASSQRAGANVLTF
-	TRBJ2-7	TRBV7-2	-	TGTGCCAGCAGCTTAGTGGGGGCTAGCTCCTACGAGCAGTACTTC	CASSLVGASSYEQYF
-	TRBJ2-5	TRBV5-1	many	TGCGCCAGCAGCTTGATGGGTGACCGACAAGAGACCCAGTACTTC	CASSLMGDRQETQYF
-	TRBJ1-6	TRBV5-1	few	TGCGCCAGCAGCTTGGTACCGGGTAATTCACCCCTCCACTTT	CASSLVPGNSPLHF
TRBD1	TRBJ1-5	TRBV10-3	many	TGTGCCATCAGACCGGACAGGGACAATCAGCCCCAGCATTTT	CAIRPDRDNQPQHF
-	TRBJ1-2	TRBV7-9	-	TGTGCCAGCAGCCCCCGCCAGGGGTACTATGGCTACACCTTC	CASSPRQGYYGYTF
-	TRBJ1-2	TRBV3-1	-	TGTGCCAGCAGCAAGTTGACAGAGGATTATGGCTACACCTTC	CASSKLTEDYGYTF
TRBD2	TRBJ2-1	TRBV7-9	-	TGTGCCAGCAGCTGGACCGGGACTAGCGGGGGGGGTGAGCAGTTCTTC	CASSWTGTSGGGEQFF
TRBD1	TRBJ2-1	TRBV9	few	TGTGCCAGCAGCGTAGCCCTCAGGGGGCAGGGTGTCCTCAATGAGCAGTTCTTC	CASSVALRGQGVLNEQFF
-	TRBJ1-6	TRBV18	few	TGTGCCAGCTCACCCCAACGACCGGAGTCACCCCTCCACTTT	CASSPQRPESPLHF
-	TRBJ2-3	TRBV20-1	-	TGCAGTGCTAGGATTCTACCGGGGACAGATACGCAGTATTTT	CSARILPGTDTQYF
TRBD1	TRBJ2-7	TRBV18	-	TGTGCCAGCTCACCTCAGACAGGGGACTGGGAGCAGTACTTC	CASSPQTGDWEQYF
TRBD2	TRBJ2-1	TRBV4-1	-	TGCGCCAGCAGCCAAGATGTTACTAGCGGGGCCTACAATGAGCAGTTCTTC	CASSQDVTSGAYNEQFF
TRBD2	TRBJ2-1	TRBV6-4	few	TGTGCCAGCAATTCTAGCGGGAGGGCCCATAACAATGAGCAGTTCTTC	CASNSSGRAHNNEQFF
-	TRBJ1-3	TRBV6-1	few	TGTGCCAGCAAAGACGGTGACTCTGGAAACACCATATATTTT	CASKDGDSGNTIYF
-	TRBJ2-7	TRBV7-2	few	TGTGCCAGCAGCCCTAGCTTACCCTCCTACGAGCAGTACTTC	CASSPSLPSYEQYF
TRBD2	TRBJ2-3	TRBV3-1	many	TGTGCCAGCAGCCGCCAGCGGGGGGGCCGGGAGGATACGCAGTATTTT	CASSRQRGGREDTQYF
-	TRBJ2-3	TRBV20-1	-	TGCAGTGCTAGAGATCTCACAGAGCCCACAGATACGCAGTATTTT	CSARDLTEPTDTQYF
TRBD2	TRBJ2-3	TRBV5-1	many	TGCGCCAGCAGCCGGGGGGGGGCCGCAGATACGCAGTATTTT	CASSRGGAADTQYF
TRBD1	TRBJ2-7	TRBV2	-	TGTGCCAGCAGTGATGGACAGGGTCTCTCCTACGAGCAGTACTTC	CASSDGQGLSYEQYF
-	TRBJ2-2	TRBV7-2	few	TGTGCCAGCAGCGCAAGACTAGGGATCGGGGAGCTGTTTTTT	CASSARLGIGELFF
TRBD2	TRBJ2-3	TRBV20-1	few	TGCAGTGGTGGCGCGGGGGGAACAGATACGCAGTATTTT	CSGGAGGTDTQYF
-	TRBJ2-1	TRBV5-1	-	TGCGCCAGCAGCTTGGACAGGGCCTCCTACAATGAGCAGTTCTTC	CASSLDRASYNEQFF
-	TRBJ2-2	TRBV3-1	-	TGTGCCAGCAGCCAAGCTTGGGGGCTACTCACCGGGGAGCTGTTTTTT	CASSQAWGLLTGELFF
-	TRBJ1-2	TRBV3-1	few	TGTGCCAGCAGCCAAGAGTTGCCGGCCACCTTC	CASSQELPATF
-	TRBJ2-4	TRBV4-3	-	TGCGCCAGCAGCCAAGATGAAGCCATTCAGTACTTC	CASSQDEAIQYF